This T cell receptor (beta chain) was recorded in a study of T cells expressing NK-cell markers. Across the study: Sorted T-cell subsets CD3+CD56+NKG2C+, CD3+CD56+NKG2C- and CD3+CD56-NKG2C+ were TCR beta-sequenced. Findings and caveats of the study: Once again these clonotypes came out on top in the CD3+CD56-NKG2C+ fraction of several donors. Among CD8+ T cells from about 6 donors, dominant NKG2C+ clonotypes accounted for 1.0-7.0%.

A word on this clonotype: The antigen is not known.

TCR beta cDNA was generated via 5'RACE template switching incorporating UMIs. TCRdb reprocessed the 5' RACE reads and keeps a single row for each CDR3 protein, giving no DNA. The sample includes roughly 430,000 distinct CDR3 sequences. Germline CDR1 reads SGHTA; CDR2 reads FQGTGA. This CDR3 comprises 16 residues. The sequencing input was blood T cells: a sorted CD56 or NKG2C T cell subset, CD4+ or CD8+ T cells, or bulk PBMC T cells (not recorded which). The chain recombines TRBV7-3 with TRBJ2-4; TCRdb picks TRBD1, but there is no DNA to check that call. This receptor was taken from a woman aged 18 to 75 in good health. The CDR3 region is CASSLTGTGGADIQYF.